The T cell receptor (beta chain) under discussion was sequenced for a study of blood T cell repertoires in COVID-19. V was pared by 2 bases and J by 7 bases, with 9 bases of the junction left unmatched. The CDR3 is 17 amino acids. Germline loops: CDR1 LGHDT, CDR2 YNNKEL (reference sequence). The repertoire was sequenced with immunoSEQ multiplex PCR; TCRdb's copy has only in-frame clones and lacks some. The sample gives 150,000 to 200,000 clones, roughly nine tenths of which show up once; 2.5% to 3.5% is in the top ten. Sequenced input: peripheral blood. The sequence was obtained from a young woman with active or convalescent COVID-19. V usage is TRBV3-1 (or the pseudogene TRBV3-2) and J usage is TRBJ2-1; 12 bases agree with TRBD2. The CDR3 protein is CASSQSKTSGRWNEQFF. In DNA form, the CDR3 reads TGTGCCAGCAGCCAATCGAAGACTAGCGGGAGATGGAATGAGCAGTTCTTC.